Listed here are 32 T cell receptor beta chains from one sample, sequenced in a study of blood T cell repertoires in COVID-19. Profiled with immunoSEQ multiplex PCR; TCRdb holds only in-frame clones, not every one. The sample comprises a few hundred thousand clones, roughly 90% of which are singletons, and more than 1% rests with the top ten. The sample comprised peripheral blood. All receptors come from a man aged 40-50 years with acute or convalescent COVID-19.

This chain links TRBV3-1 (or the pseudogene TRBV3-2) with TRBJ2-7, with TRBD2 matching over 9 bases. Per germline, CDR1 LGHDT and CDR2 YNNKEL (reference sequence). The CDR3 is 15 residues long. The V segment lost 1 base and the J segment 3 bases; nucleotides outside the gene matches: 4. In nucleotides, the CDR3 is TGTGCCAGCAGCCAAGGGTTAGCGGGGGACTACGAGCAGTACTTC. It specifies CASSQGLAGDYEQYF.

This clone came up a few times. The chain joins TRBV2 to TRBJ1-4; 7 bases map to TRBD1. This CDR3 is 12 amino acids long. Germline V gene sequence: CDR1 SNHLY, CDR2 FYNNEI. V lost 11 bases, J lost 6 bases, and 6 bases stayed unmatched. The CDR3: CAGGQEYEKLFF. Written as DNA, the CDR3 is TGTGCCGGCGGACAGGAGTATGAAAAACTGTTTTTT.

This chain connects TRBV19 to TRBJ1-3, with a possible D match to TRBD1 (5 bases). CDR1 is LNHDA and CDR2 is SQIVND in the germline V gene (reference sequence). CDR3 length: 15 residues. V lost 3 bases and J lost 2, with 11 bases in between. The CDR3: CASSIGAGPGNTIYF. DNA for the CDR3: TGTGCCAGTAGTATTGGGGCAGGGCCTGGAAACACCATATATTTT.

V and J are TRBV27 and TRBJ1-2; TRBD1 matches 7 bases. V was pared by 5 bases and J by 6 bases, with 6 bases of the junction left unmatched. Germline CDR1 reads MNHEY; CDR2 reads SMNVEV (reference sequence). This CDR3 has 13 amino acids. CDR3 region: CASSLRDSNGYTF. CDR3 coding DNA: TGTGCCAGCAGTCTCCGGGACAGTAATGGCTACACCTTC.

The chain joins TRBV7-8 to TRBJ2-7; perhaps TRBD1 as D (6 bases). Germline CDR1 reads SGHVS; CDR2 reads FQNEAQ. V was cut by 3 bases and J by 7 bases, with 16 bases left in between. The CDR3 extends over 14 amino acids. For the CDR3, the DNA is TGTGCCAGCAGCTTTCAAAGGGGGATTCGTGAGCAGTACTTC. Encoded protein: CASSFQRGIREQYF.

The V gene is TRBV9, the J gene TRBJ2-2; D perhaps matches TRBD2 (7 bases). The V end lost 7 bases, the J end lost 5 bases, and 21 bases lay between the germline ends. The germline V gene encodes CDR1 SGDLS and CDR2 YYNGEE. The CDR3 contains 16 residues. The DNA of the CDR3 is TGTGCCAGCTCCCCTGGGAGGAGGGGGGGAACCGGGGAGCTGTTTTTT. Translation gives CASSPGRRGGTGELFF.

The chain is built from TRBV6-5 and TRBJ1-1, with D tentatively TRBD1 (6 bases). CDR1 MNHEY and CDR2 SVGAGI come from the germline V gene. Trimming removed 8 bases at V and 2 bases at J, with 9 bases between. This CDR3 is 12 amino acids long. The DNA of the CDR3 is TGTGCCAGCGGACAGCCCAACACTGAAGCTTTCTTT. Its translation is CASGQPNTEAFF.

CDR3 region: CASSPGTGVGGYTF. The CDR3 DNA sequence: TGTGCCAGCAGCCCCGGGACAGGGGTAGGCGGCTACACCTTC. The V and J genes are TRBV27 and TRBJ1-2; 10 bases are shared with TRBD1. Looked up from germline, CDR1 is MNHEY and CDR2 is SMNVEV (reference sequence). CDR3 length: 14 residues. V shed 6 bases, J shed 8 bases, and the junction held 9 bases outside the gene matches.

Only a few counts were recorded for this clone. The gene calls are TRBV7-8 and TRBJ1-5; D perhaps matches TRBD1 (5 bases). This CDR3 has 15 residues. The V and J ends lost 3 bases and 4 bases respectively, with 13 bases between them. The germline gives CDR1 SGHVS, CDR2 FQNEAQ. The CDR3 DNA reads as TGTGCCAGCAGCTTCCAGGGAGGTTGGAATCAGCCCCAGCATTTT. Translation: CASSFQGGWNQPQHF. Together with reference TRBV7-8 and TRBJ1-5, the CDR3 gives the full variable domain: GAGVSQSPRYKVAKRGQDVALRCDPISGHVSLFWYQQALGQGPEFLTYFQNEAQLDKSGLPSDRFFAERPEGSVSTLKIQRTQQEDSAVYLCASSFQGGWNQPQHFGDGTRLSIL.

The genes are TRBV21-1 and TRBJ1-1. TRBV21-1 is described as a pseudogene. The CDR3 extends over 15 amino acids. DNA of the CDR3: TGTGCCAGCAGCAAAGTTGAACTACTGAACACTGAAGCTTTCTTT. It translates to CASSKVELLNTEAFF.

The V call is TRBV28, the J call TRBJ1-1, with D maybe TRBD1 (6 bases). The CDR3 totals 14 residues. V was pared by 11 bases and J by 2 bases, with 18 bases between. Germline CDR1 is MDHEN and CDR2 is SYDVKM. CDR3 coding DNA: TGTGCCCACGTACAGGGAATTGGAAACACTGAAGCTTTCTTT. Translating it yields CAHVQGIGNTEAFF.

V usage is TRBV28 and J usage is TRBJ2-7; 13 positions agree with TRBD2. The CDR3 is 16 amino acids. In germline, CDR1 is MDHEN, CDR2 SYDVKM. Trimming at V came to 4 bases and at J to 1 base, leaving 4 bases not matched to a gene. DNA for the CDR3: TGTGCCAGCAGTTATGGGACTAGCGGGGTTTCCTACGAGCAGTACTTC. This translates into CASSYGTSGVSYEQYF.

The chain carries TRBV30 and TRBJ2-7, with unresolved D. Looked up from germline, CDR1 is GTSNPN and CDR2 is SVGIG (reference sequence). This CDR3 has 15 amino acids. V shed 1 base and J shed 2 bases, with 15 bases lying between them. The CDR3 DNA sequence: TGTGCCTGGAGTGGTCCCCCGACATCCCCCTACGAGCAGTACTTC. Translated, it gives CAWSGPPTSPYEQYF. The variable domain in full, with the rest retrieved from reference TRBV30 and TRBJ2-7, is SQTIHQWPATLVQPVGSPLSLECTVEGTSNPNLYWYRQAAGRGLQLLFYSVGIGQISSEVPQNLSASRPQDRQFILSSKKLLLSDSGFYLCAWSGPPTSPYEQYFGPGTRLTVT.

This clone has just one count. V gene TRBV3-1 (or the pseudogene TRBV3-2) combines with J gene TRBJ2-6; no reliable D call. This CDR3 region has 18 residues. Trimming shortened V by 1 base and J by 0 bases, and 13 bases separated the two germline ends. Germline CDR1 is LGHDT and CDR2 is YNNKEL (reference sequence). The CDR3: CASSQVRYHSSGANVLTF. In DNA form, the CDR3 reads TGTGCCAGCAGCCAAGTCCGGTACCATTCCTCTGGGGCCAACGTCCTGACTTTC.

The chain combines TRBV28 with TRBJ2-7, with 11 positions matching TRBD1. V shed 5 bases, J shed 7 bases, and the junction held 13 bases outside the gene matches. CDR1 MDHEN and CDR2 SYDVKM come from the germline V gene. This CDR3 has 16 residues. CDR3 region: CASSVPAGQGAGEQYF. CDR3 nucleotide sequence: TGTGCCAGCAGTGTCCCGGCAGGACAGGGGGCGGGGGAGCAGTACTTC.

The rearrangement joins TRBV6-2 or TRBV6-3 to TRBJ2-4; the match to TRBD1 covers 7 bases. This CDR3 spans 15 amino acids. Germline V CDR1 and CDR2: MNHEY, SVGEGT. Trimming at V came to 3 bases and at J to 5 bases, leaving 7 bases not matched to a gene. The CDR3 DNA reads TGTGCCAGCAGTTATCTGGGACAGATAGAAAACATTCAGTACTTC. This gives the protein CASSYLGQIENIQYF.

V usage is TRBV7-6 and J usage is TRBJ2-5, with D hard to call. Germline V gene lookup returns CDR1 SGHVS and CDR2 FNYEAQ. Deletions cut 1 base from V and 0 bases from J, with 12 bases between. The CDR3 consists of 16 residues. The CDR3 nucleotides are TGTGCCAGCAGCTTAGATGGTCCTAGGTACCAAGAGACCCAGTACTTC. Amino acid sequence: CASSLDGPRYQETQYF.

The rearrangement uses TRBV6-2 or TRBV6-3 and TRBJ2-2; 9 bases match TRBD1. Germline values: CDR1 MNHEY, CDR2 SVGEGT. The CDR3 spans 18 residues. J lost 1 base, V lost 2 bases, and 8 bases had no gene match. CDR3 nucleotide sequence: TGTGCCAGCAGTTACACATTACAGGGGGCTGAGAACACCGGGGAGCTGTTTTTT. This encodes CASSYTLQGAENTGELFF.

V and J are TRBV19 and TRBJ2-1, with TRBD1 identical over 9 bases. Per germline, CDR1 LNHDA and CDR2 SQIVND (reference sequence). The V and J ends lost 1 base and 0 bases, in that order; junction bases with no gene match: 13. The CDR3 consists of 20 residues. CDR3 in DNA: TGTGCCAGTAGTATAGCCAAGGGACAGGGTTTTCAACCCTCCTACAATGAGCAGTTCTTC. Protein sequence: CASSIAKGQGFQPSYNEQFF.

This chain links TRBV5-1 with TRBJ1-2, with D perhaps matching TRBD1 (5 bases). Germline CDR1 is SGHRS and CDR2 is YFSETQ. The CDR3 has 14 residues. V lost 0 bases and J 3 bases, leaving 9 bases between the germline ends. The CDR3 nucleotides read TGCGCCAGCAGCTTGGAGGGGCAGGACTATGGCTACACCTTC. Translation: CASSLEGQDYGYTF.

There are a few counts of this clone. The chain links TRBV19 to TRBJ2-2; D not certain. This CDR3 contains 14 residues. Germline lookup yields CDR1 LNHDA and CDR2 SQIVND (reference sequence). V was shortened by 5 bases and J by 1 base, with 8 bases between the two germline ends. The CDR3 DNA sequence: TGTGCCAGTAGTTCACCGGGGAACACCGGGGAGCTGTTTTTT. Amino acids: CASSSPGNTGELFF.

This chain connects TRBV7-9 to TRBJ2-1; D uncertain. V dropped 6 bases and J dropped 0 bases, with 6 bases sitting between them. The CDR3 runs to 13 residues. CDR1 and CDR2 from the germline V gene are SEHNR and FQNEAQ (reference sequence). The CDR3 DNA follows: TGTGCCAGCAGTTCGAGCTCCTACAATGAGCAGTTCTTC. This gives the protein CASSSSSYNEQFF. Full variable domain (missing parts from reference TRBV7-9 and TRBJ2-1): DTGVSQNPRHKITKRGQNVTFRCDPISEHNRLYWYRQTLGQGPEFLTYFQNEAQLEKSRLLSDRFSAERPKGSFSTLEIQRTEQGDSAMYLCASSSSSYNEQFFGPGTRLTVL.

CDR3 sequence reads: CASSPRASGSLSEQYF. The CDR3 coding sequence is TGTGCCAGCAGCCCCCGAGCTAGCGGGAGTTTGTCCGAGCAGTACTTC. The chain has TRBV9 and TRBJ2-7; 10 bases map to TRBD2. Looked up from germline, CDR1 is SGDLS and CDR2 is YYNGEE. V trimming: 4 bases; J trimming: 6 bases; junction bases outside the gene matches: 13. The length of the CDR3 is 16 residues.

The V call is TRBV3-1 (or the pseudogene TRBV3-2), the J call TRBJ2-3, with 8 bases fitting TRBD1. The CDR3 runs to 17 residues. CDR1 is LGHDT and CDR2 is YNNKEL in the germline V gene (reference sequence). J was trimmed by 2 bases and V by 8 bases; bases with no gene match: 15. The DNA for the CDR3 is TGTGCCAGCGGCGGAGGACAGGGCGATTGGTTCACAGATACGCAGTATTTT. This gives the protein CASGGGQGDWFTDTQYF.

The chain links TRBV11-2 to TRBJ1-2, with TRBD1 matching over 7 bases. The CDR3 totals 18 residues. J lost 2 bases, V lost 7 bases, and 19 bases had no gene match. The germline V gene encodes CDR1 SGHAT and CDR2 FQNNGV. CDR3 in amino acids: CASTKKSVGQRANYGYTF. The CDR3, as DNA: TGTGCCAGCACTAAAAAATCCGTGGGACAGAGAGCAAACTATGGCTACACCTTC.

The chain joins TRBV11-3 to TRBJ1-1, with D perhaps TRBD1 (5 bases). CDR1 is SGHNT, CDR2 YENEEA, per germline. V dropped 5 bases and J dropped 1 base, with 8 bases sitting between them. The CDR3 covers 13 residues. The CDR3 coding sequence is TGTGCCAGCAGCCAAACAGGGAACACTGAAGCTTTCTTT. This codes for CASSQTGNTEAFF.

The chain links TRBV24-1 to TRBJ1-4; perhaps TRBD1 as D (6 bases). Trimming removed 8 bases at V and 8 bases at J, with 23 bases between. This CDR3 is 16 amino acids long. Germline V gives CDR1 KGHDR, CDR2 SFDVKD. The CDR3 loop reads CATTPGWGQFWEKLFF. The DNA for the CDR3 is TGTGCCACCACCCCCGGGTGGGGGCAGTTTTGGGAAAAACTGTTTTTT.

This clone turned up a few times. The J gene is TRBJ1-1, the V gene TRBV7-3, with D possibly being TRBD1 (6 bases). The CDR3 length is 13 residues. The V end was cut by 6 bases, the J end by 3 bases, with 11 bases between. Looked up from germline, CDR1 is SGHTA and CDR2 is FQGTGA. The CDR3 nucleotides read TGTGCCAGCAGTTACAGGGCCCACACTGAAGCTTTCTTT. Protein sequence: CASSYRAHTEAFF.

The chain joins TRBV3-1 (or the pseudogene TRBV3-2) to TRBJ2-7, with 7 bases identical to TRBD2. Germline V CDR1 and CDR2: LGHDT, YNNKEL (reference sequence). V lost 0 bases, J lost 2 bases, and 7 bases stayed unmatched. This CDR3 has 16 residues. The DNA for the CDR3 is TGTGCCAGCAGCCAAGAAACCCTAGCGGACCCCTACGAGCAGTACTTC. Protein: CASSQETLADPYEQYF.

V usage is TRBV27 and J usage is TRBJ2-1; 10 bases are a match to TRBD2. J gave up 7 bases and V 7 bases, and 13 bases lay outside the gene matches. The V gene's germline CDR1 is MNHEY and CDR2 SMNVEV (reference sequence). This CDR3 has 16 amino acids. CDR3 in DNA: TGTGCCAGCATGATCTCCCTAGCGGGAGCGTCTAATGAGCAGTTCTTC. This codes for CASMISLAGASNEQFF.

The chain couples TRBV2 to TRBJ2-1; the match to TRBD2 covers 9 bases. Per the germline V gene, CDR1 is SNHLY and CDR2 is FYNNEI. This CDR3 is 14 amino acids long. After removal of 1 base from V and 12 bases from J, the junction contained 7 bases not matched to a gene. For the CDR3, the DNA is TGTGCCAGCAGTGAAGGGACTAGCGCGCGGACGCAGTTCTTC. It translates to CASSEGTSARTQFF. The variable domain in full, completed from reference TRBV2 and TRBJ2-1, reads EPEVTQTPSHQVTQMGQEVILRCVPISNHLYFYWYRQILGQKVEFLVSFYNNEISEKSEIFDDQFSVERPDGSNFTLKIRSTKLEDSAMYFCASSEGTSARTQFFGPGTRLTVL.

The chain links TRBV9 to TRBJ1-1; 11 bases align to TRBD1. Trimming took 0 bases from V and 1 from J; bases not matched to a gene: 2. Germline V lookup: CDR1 SGDLS, CDR2 YYNGEE. This CDR3 spans 16 amino acids. The CDR3 sequence: CASSVGTGGSNTEAFF. The CDR3 nucleotides are TGTGCCAGCAGCGTAGGGACAGGGGGCTCGAACACTGAAGCTTTCTTT.